This T cell receptor (beta chain) was sequenced in a study of control samples from healthy donors and cancer patients. This table comes from immunoSEQ multiplex PCR, and its TCRdb copy is limited to in-frame clones, with some not included. The sample lists roughly 90,000 clones; roughly 82% were seen once. Trimming at V came to 6 bases and at J to 0 bases, leaving 5 bases not matched to a gene. The CDR3 has 17 amino acids. Germline CDR1 is MNHEY and CDR2 is SMNVEV (reference sequence). The clonotype was recovered from an older woman in good health. The gene calls are TRBV27 and TRBJ1-6; TRBD1 aligns across 10 bases. Material: blood. The chain's CDR3 is CASRKGQGNSYNSPLHF. The CDR3 coding sequence is TGTGCCAGCAGAAAGGGACAGGGGAACTCCTATAATTCACCCCTCCACTTT.